This entry lists 5 T cell receptor beta chains sequenced from one sample in a study of blood T cell repertoires in COVID-19 (dated by TCRdb to the early 2020s). Library generation was performed with the immunoSEQ multiplex PCR assay. The source is immuneACCESS, and TCRdb retained only in-frame sequences with V and J called. Part of the clones is not carried over; for the studies checked, unresolved V genes explain less than half of this, and the remainder is unexplained. The sample has some 150,000 clones on record, approximately 89% of them singletons. The top ten constitute about 1.5% of the sample. The specimen sequenced was peripheral blood. These receptor sequences come from a human donor in a cohort sampled during active COVID-19.

This chain joins TRBV28 and TRBJ2-1; a weak D match, TRBD2 (7 bases). V was pared by 5 bases and J by 2 bases, with 16 bases between. Germline V gene lookup returns CDR1 MDHEN and CDR2 SYDVKM. This CDR3 comprises 16 residues. For the CDR3, the DNA is TGTGCCAGCAGTCCACTCTCGGGGGGCACCTACAATGAGCAGTTCTTC. It yields the protein CASSPLSGGTYNEQFF.

The chain employs TRBV7-3 and TRBJ1-6; the D gene is possibly TRBD1 (6 bases). The germline CDR1 and CDR2 sequences are SGHTA and FQGTGA. V was trimmed by 2 bases and J by 7 bases, leaving 9 bases between them. CDR3 size: 14 residues. The CDR3, as DNA: TGTGCCAGCAGCTTAGCACAGGGCAATTCACCCCTCCACTTT. Translation: CASSLAQGNSPLHF.

The chain is built from TRBV9 and TRBJ1-5; possibly TRBD1 for D (6 bases). V was pared by 3 bases and J by 6 bases, with 13 bases between. Germline V gives CDR1 SGDLS, CDR2 YYNGEE. This CDR3 is 14 amino acids long. Here the CDR3 reads CASSAGVSGQPQHF. The CDR3 region has the DNA TGTGCCAGCAGCGCAGGGGTGTCAGGTCAGCCCCAGCATTTT.

This chain joins TRBV3-1 (or the pseudogene TRBV3-2) and TRBJ2-7, with 10 bases matching TRBD1. Trimming at V came to 0 bases and at J to 2 bases, leaving 7 bases not matched to a gene. The CDR3 is 17 amino acids. The germline V gene encodes CDR1 LGHDT and CDR2 YNNKEL (reference sequence). The CDR3 reads CASSQDPPDRGTYEQYF. CDR3 DNA: TGTGCCAGCAGCCAAGATCCCCCGGACAGGGGGACCTACGAGCAGTACTTC.

The rearrangement links TRBV6-5 to TRBJ2-2; D gene uncertain. Trimming left V 6 bases short and J 1 base short, with 9 bases between. The V gene's germline CDR1 is MNHEY and CDR2 SVGAGI. The CDR3 covers 14 residues. The DNA of the CDR3 is TGTGCCAGCAGAGTAGCAGAGAACACCGGGGAGCTGTTTTTT. It yields the protein CASRVAENTGELFF.